Below, 26 T cell receptor beta chains from the same sample are listed, as sequenced in a study of PD-1 blockade in classical Hodgkin lymphoma. Produced via immunoSEQ multiplex PCR; TCRdb's table is partial and in-frame only. Of approximately 26,000 clones in the sample, approximately 70% were seen once. All the patients suffered relapse after autologous stem cell transplantation, and brentuximab vedotin exposure differed. The sample consisted of peripheral blood mononuclear cells (PBMCs), taken before the second cycle of nivolumab. These receptors originate from a human donor with classical Hodgkin lymphoma.

The CDR3 spells CASSLTFSSFFYNQPQHF. CDR3 nucleotides: TGTGCCAGCAGCTTGACGTTTTCGAGCTTCTTTTACAATCAGCCCCAGCATTTT. The V call is TRBV11-3, the J call TRBJ1-5, with D uncertain. Trimming left V 3 bases short and J 3 bases short, with 21 bases between. The germline CDR1 and CDR2 sequences are SGHNT and YENEEA. The CDR3 spans 18 residues.

V usage is TRBV28 and J usage is TRBJ2-5, with D possibly being TRBD1 (6 bases). CDR1 and CDR2 (germline): MDHEN, SYDVKM. This CDR3 has 22 residues. Deletions cut 1 base from V and 1 base from J, with 31 bases between. CDR3 bases: TGTGCCAGCAGTTTATTTGTTTTCTACCACGGGTTCGCACAGGGTTCCCAAGAGACCCAGTACTTC. Translating it yields CASSLFVFYHGFAQGSQETQYF.

This clone has just a few counts. CDR3 nucleotides: TGTGCCAGCAGCTTTAGGGGGGCGCCCCCTCGCGAGCAGTACGTC. It codes for CASSFRGAPPREQYV. The J gene is TRBJ2-7, the V gene TRBV5-6, with D perhaps assigned TRBD1 or TRBD2 (6 bases each). The CDR3 contains 15 residues. Trimming stripped 2 bases from V and 6 bases from J, with 18 bases between. Germline CDR1 SGHDT, CDR2 YYEEEE.

This clone was seen more than once but under ten times. The junction differs from germline at one of its ends, possibly a read error. The chain is built from TRBV27 and TRBJ2-1; 11 bases are shared with TRBD1. Germline values: CDR1 MNHEY, CDR2 SMNVEV (reference sequence). This CDR3 is built from 16 residues. CDR3 nucleotides: TGTGCCAGCAGTCCCACGGGACAGGGGGACTACTATGAGCAGTTCTTC. Its protein product is CASSPTGQGDYYEQFF.

The chain employs TRBV7-9 and TRBJ1-1, with D perhaps matching TRBD1 (5 bases). Germline assignment: CDR1 SEHNR and CDR2 FQNEAQ (reference sequence). V gave up 1 base and J gave up 7 bases, with 7 bases separating them. This CDR3 contains 12 residues. The CDR3 loop reads CASSLVGLEAFF. The CDR3 DNA is TGTGCCAGCAGCTTAGTGGGGCTTGAAGCTTTCTTT.

In this sample, this clone turned up a few times. This rearrangement joins TRBV7-2 to TRBJ2-3; possible D gene TRBD2, 7 bases. The V end lost 4 bases, the J end lost 0 bases, and 17 bases lay between the germline ends. This CDR3 comprises 17 residues. Germline V gene data show CDR1 as SGHTA and CDR2 as FQGNSA. Here the CDR3 reads CASSSNPGRGSTDTQYF. The CDR3 DNA follows: TGTGCCAGCAGCTCTAATCCAGGGAGGGGGAGCACAGATACGCAGTATTTT.

There are a few counts of this clone. The chain has TRBV7-9 and TRBJ1-3, with D unclear. Trimming cost V 2 bases and J 0 bases, with 5 bases left between them. The germline gives CDR1 SEHNR, CDR2 FQNEAQ (reference sequence). The length of the CDR3 is 14 residues. The CDR3 spells CASSLSGSGNTIYF. The CDR3 DNA reads as TGTGCCAGCAGCTTATCCGGCTCTGGAAACACCATATATTTT.

The chain uses TRBV7-2 and TRBJ2-1, with 9 bases aligning to TRBD1. Germline values: CDR1 SGHTA, CDR2 FQGNSA. V lost 1 base, J lost 4 bases, and 2 bases stayed unmatched. CDR3 length: 15 residues. The CDR3 loop is CASSLGGTGYNEQFF. Written as DNA, the CDR3 is TGTGCCAGCAGCTTAGGAGGGACAGGGTACAATGAGCAGTTCTTC.

This clone is judged medium-sized. The sample carries other DNA sequences with the same CDR3. This CDR3 reads CASSLGGDTYEQYF. As DNA, the CDR3 is TGTGCCAGCAGCTTGGGGGGTGATACCTACGAGCAGTACTTC. The V call is TRBV5-6, the J call TRBJ2-7; no clear D. The CDR3 runs 14 residues. V lost 0 bases to trimming and J lost 2 bases, with 9 bases between them. The V gene's germline CDR1 is SGHDT and CDR2 YYEEEE.

A note on this clone: The DNA is omitted, as the CDR3 cannot be located on it reliably, and the CDR3 follows TCRdb's listing. The V and J genes are TRBV14 and TRBJ2-1; TRBD2 is taken as the D call from the table, unchecked against the DNA. The CDR3 is made up of 13 amino acids, end residues included. Looked up from germline, CDR1 is SGHDN and CDR2 is FVKESK. The CDR3 sequence is CASSQFGGGAPFF.

This clone was detected only once. The chain links TRBV18 to TRBJ2-2; perhaps TRBD2 as D (5 bases). This CDR3 is built from 14 residues. Trimming took 0 bases from V and 6 from J, leaving 8 bases between them. Germline CDR1 reads KGHSH; CDR2 reads LQKENI. The CDR3 coding sequence is TGTGCCAGCTCACCACCGCGGGTATCCGGGGAGCTGTTTTTT. It yields the protein CASSPPRVSGELFF.

This clone has at least ten counts. This chain uses TRBV6-1 with TRBJ2-7; 10 bases agree with TRBD1. The ends lost 6 bases at V and 0 bases at J; junction bases unmatched: 5. CDR3 length: 15 amino acids. Germline V lookup: CDR1 MNHNS, CDR2 SASEGT. The DNA of the CDR3 is TGTGCCAGCAGGGGACAGGGGAAGGTCTCCTACGAGCAGTACTTC. It yields the protein CASRGQGKVSYEQYF.

The chain employs TRBV5-1 and TRBJ1-3, with D perhaps TRBD1 (6 bases). Germline CDR1 and CDR2: SGHRS and YFSETQ. The CDR3 runs 15 residues. Trimming left V 5 bases short and J 2 bases short, with 14 bases between. The CDR3 is CASRPQGLTGNTIYF. The CDR3 DNA reads TGCGCCAGCAGGCCTCAGGGGCTAACTGGAAACACCATATATTTT.

The genes are TRBV6-8 and TRBJ2-1, with D perhaps assigned TRBD1 or TRBD2 (7 bases each). The CDR3 spans 15 residues. CDR1 and CDR2 (germline): MNHGY, SAAAGT. V was trimmed by 7 bases and J by 5 bases, leaving 18 bases between them. As DNA, the CDR3 is TGTGCCAGCACCATCCCTGGGAGGGGGCACAATGAGCAGTTCTTC. Protein sequence: CASTIPGRGHNEQFF.

The chain combines TRBV4-1 with TRBJ1-5; D gene ambiguous. CDR1 is MGHRA and CDR2 is YSYEKL in the germline V gene. The CDR3 extends over 17 amino acids. V lost 4 bases and J lost 0, with 16 bases in between. CDR3 residues: CASSPRGPGDSNQPQHF. In nucleotides, the CDR3 is TGCGCCAGCAGCCCTCGTGGGCCTGGGGATAGCAATCAGCCCCAGCATTTT.

The CDR3 DNA is TGTGCCAGTAGTATTATGGCGGCCCCCCAAGAGACCCAGTACTTC. It encodes CASSIMAAPQETQYF. The rearrangement links TRBV19 to TRBJ2-5; D gene uncertain. Germline V CDR1 and CDR2: LNHDA, SQIVND (reference sequence). The CDR3 runs 15 residues. V was trimmed by 3 bases and J by 1 base, leaving 12 bases between them.

The chain is built from TRBV5-4 and TRBJ1-1, with TRBD1 identical over 9 bases. V shed 6 bases, J shed 0 bases, and the junction held 9 bases outside the gene matches. In germline, CDR1 is SGHNT, CDR2 YYREEE (reference sequence). CDR3 length: 16 residues. CDR3 in DNA: TGTGCCAGCATCGGACAGGGGAACGCAATGAACACTGAAGCTTTCTTT. Translation: CASIGQGNAMNTEAFF. Supplemented by reference TRBV5-4 and TRBJ1-1, the full variable domain reads ETGVTQSPTHLIKTRGQQVTLRCSSQSGHNTVSWYQQALGQGPQFIFQYYREEENGRGNFPPRFSGLQFPNYSSELNVNALELDDSALYLCASIGQGNAMNTEAFFGQGTRLTVV.

This chain joins TRBV13 and TRBJ1-1; D uncertain. This CDR3 region has 13 residues. Trimming shortened V by 8 bases and J by 3 bases, and 13 bases separated the two germline ends. Germline CDR1 is PRHDT and CDR2 is FYEKMQ (reference sequence). The CDR3 sequence: CASLIRAYTEAFF. CDR3 bases: TGTGCCAGCCTAATTAGGGCTTACACTGAAGCTTTCTTT.

The chain carries TRBV9 and TRBJ2-5; D is perhaps TRBD1 (6 bases). Germline V gene lookup returns CDR1 SGDLS and CDR2 YYNGEE. Trimming removed 2 bases from V and 2 bases from J, with 10 bases in between. This CDR3 has 14 residues. This chain's CDR3 is CASSVDRIQETQYF. CDR3 nucleotides: TGTGCCAGCAGCGTGGACAGAATACAAGAGACCCAGTACTTC. Based on the CDR3 plus reference TRBV9 and TRBJ2-5, the full variable domain is DSGVTQTPKHLITATGQRVTLRCSPRSGDLSVYWYQQSLDQGLQFLIQYYNGEERAKGNILERFSAQQFPDLHSELNLSSLELGDSALYFCASSVDRIQETQYFGPGTRLLVL.

The genes are TRBV30 and TRBJ2-6; D remains ambiguous. With 7 bases removed from V and 0 bases from J, the gap between germline ends came to 7 bases. Germline V gives CDR1 GTSNPN, CDR2 SVGIG (reference sequence). The CDR3 runs to 13 residues. The DNA of the CDR3 is TGTGCCTTGAGCATCTCTGGGGCCAACGTCCTGACTTTC. Protein: CALSISGANVLTF. The whole variable domain, remainder taken from reference TRBV30 and TRBJ2-6, is SQTIHQWPATLVQPVGSPLSLECTVEGTSNPNLYWYRQAAGRGLQLLFYSVGIGQISSEVPQNLSASRPQDRQFILSSKKLLLSDSGFYLCALSISGANVLTFGAGSRLTVL.

The rearrangement joins TRBV21-1 to TRBJ1-1. TRBV21-1 is designated a pseudogene. The CDR3 totals 15 residues. The chain's CDR3 is CASSNEGKGNTEAFF. The DNA of the CDR3 is TGTGCCAGCAGCAATGAGGGGAAGGGGAACACTGAAGCTTTCTTT.

This clone was observed a few times. This rearrangement joins TRBV28 to TRBJ2-3; 16 bases fit TRBD2. J lost 1 base, V lost 10 bases, and 8 bases had no gene match. Germline V gene data show CDR1 as MDHEN and CDR2 as SYDVKM. This CDR3 contains 17 residues. The CDR3 protein is CATGGLAGGSGTDTQYF. CDR3 nucleotides: TGTGCCACAGGGGGACTAGCGGGGGGGAGTGGCACAGATACGCAGTATTTT.

V gene TRBV28 combines with J gene TRBJ1-4; 9 bases line up with TRBD1. The CDR3 runs 14 residues. The germline CDR1 and CDR2 sequences are MDHEN and SYDVKM. With V trimmed by 5 bases and J by 10 bases, 8 bases remained unmatched. For the CDR3, the DNA is TGTGCCAGCAGTGAAACAGGGGGCGCGGGAAAACTGTTTTTT. It codes for CASSETGGAGKLFF.

The V and J genes are TRBV19 and TRBJ1-1; D not resolved. V was trimmed by 4 bases and J by 8 bases, leaving 11 bases between them. Germline lookup yields CDR1 LNHDA and CDR2 SQIVND (reference sequence). CDR3 length: 12 residues. The CDR3 reads CASSTLSGEAFF. The CDR3 nucleotides are TGTGCCAGTAGTACCCTCAGCGGGGAAGCTTTCTTT.

Here the CDR3 DNA reads TGTGCCAGCAGTCCAGCGGGGGAATACGAGCAGTACGTC. It specifies CASSPAGEYEQYV. The chain is built from TRBV6-5 and TRBJ2-7; 8 bases map to TRBD2. Trimming at V came to 5 bases and at J to 4 bases, leaving 4 bases not matched to a gene. The CDR3 is 13 residues long. Germline CDR1 reads MNHEY; CDR2 reads SVGAGI.

This chain joins TRBV6-6 and TRBJ2-7; D is unclear. CDR1 is MNHNY, CDR2 SVGAGI, per germline (reference sequence). The CDR3 is made up of 13 amino acids. With 8 bases removed from V and 2 bases from J, the gap between germline ends came to 13 bases. The CDR3 spells CASLTEIPYEQYF. CDR3 DNA sequence: TGTGCCAGCTTAACAGAGATTCCCTACGAGCAGTACTTC.